These T cell receptor beta chains were read from a single sample in a study of cytomegalovirus exposure and HLA in healthy donors. Measured with immunoSEQ multiplex PCR; TCRdb has only the in-frame clones, and not every one. The sample holds 150,000 to 180,000 clones, roughly three quarters seen once. The sequencing sample was made of PBMCs. Receptors were obtained from a man aged 30 to 39 in good health and CMV-seropositive. CDR3s include the opening cysteine and the closing phenylalanine or tryptophan. The D gene is left open where the match is weak. Some rows mark clone size as missing; the rest say once, few, many or name a class of expanded clone.

clone_size	v_call	j_call	d_call	cdr3_nt	cdr3_aa
.	TRBV5-1	TRBJ2-7	TRBD1	TGCGCCAGCAGCTTGGGGGACAGGGGACGGAGCTACGAGCAGTACTTC	CASSLGDRGRSYEQYF
.	TRBV4-1	TRBJ1-2	.	TGCGCCAGCAGCCAAGGGGGCCGGCAAGGCGCTAACTATGGCTACACCTTC	CASSQGGRQGANYGYTF
.	TRBV11-2	TRBJ2-3	.	TGTGCCAGCAGCTTCGACAGAGGTACTAGCACAGATACGCAGTATTTT	CASSFDRGTSTDTQYF
.	TRBV4-1	TRBJ2-2	TRBD1	TGCGCCAGCAGCTTTTCGCTGGGACAGGGAAAGGCCGGGGAGCTGTTTTTT	CASSFSLGQGKAGELFF
.	TRBV5-6	TRBJ2-3	.	TGTGCCAGCAGCTTTTTAGCTGCAGATACGCAGTATTTT	CASSFLAADTQYF
.	TRBV29-1	TRBJ2-5	.	TGCAGCGTTGGCACAGTCCAAGAGACCCAGTACTTC	CSVGTVQETQYF
.	TRBV7-3	TRBJ2-1	TRBD2	TGTGCCAGCAGCTTACGCGGCGGGAGGGCCTACAATGAGCAGTTCTTC	CASSLRGGRAYNEQFF
few	TRBV5-4	TRBJ2-1	TRBD2	TGTGCCAGCAGCCCGGGACTAGCGGGAGCACTGCACAATGAGCAGTTCTTC	CASSPGLAGALHNEQFF
.	TRBV11-1	TRBJ1-2	TRBD1	TGTGCCAGCAGCAGACAGGGCACGGATGGCTACACCTTC	CASSRQGTDGYTF
.	TRBV10-3	TRBJ1-3	.	TGTGCCATCAGTGCCCCACAGGGCTCTGGAAACACCATATATTTT	CAISAPQGSGNTIYF
few	TRBV27	TRBJ2-7	.	TGTGCCAGCAGTTCTTACGAGCAGTACTTC	CASSSYEQYF
.	TRBV7-9	TRBJ2-7	TRBD2	TGTGCCAGCAGCCGGATTAGCGGGAGGGACCCCTACGAGCAGTACTTC	CASSRISGRDPYEQYF
.	TRBV19	TRBJ2-5	TRBD2	TGTGCCAGTAGTATAGGACTAGCGGGAGGTCAGGAGACCCAGTACTTC	CASSIGLAGGQETQYF
.	TRBV11-2	TRBJ2-7	TRBD1	TGTGCCAGCAGCCGAGGGGGCAGCTCCTACGAGCAGTACTTC	CASSRGGSSYEQYF